This TCR beta chain was recovered during a study of identical twins. This CDR3 comprises 13 residues. V was pared by 4 bases and J by 6 bases, with 10 bases between. Germline CDR1 SNHLY, CDR2 FYNNEI. This clonotype was detected only a few times. TCRdb used MiXCR to reprocess the 5' RACE reads, holding one entry per CDR3 protein. Of about 890,000 distinct CDR3 sequences listed, roughly an eighth are singletons. These sequences were also reported in another study, on yellow fever vaccine responses in identical twins. That work adds: Reportedly, twins' vaccine T cell responses looked partly convergent and partly personalized.

The sample consisted of PBMCs. This clonotype originated in a woman in her late teens or twenties in good health. The genes are TRBV2 and TRBJ2-1, with TRBD1 as a possible D gene (5 bases). The CDR3 DNA is TGTGCCAGCAGTGGGGGCTGGGGCAATGAGCAGTTCTTC. This gives the protein CASSGGWGNEQFF.